This T cell receptor (beta chain) came from a study of technical replicates of blood from four donors. Assay used: immunoSEQ multiplex PCR; TCRdb lists only in-frame clones, some missing. The sample records some 69,000 clones, around 90% being singletons. V gave up 0 bases and J gave up 7 bases; unmatched junction bases: 14. Per the germline V gene, CDR1 is SGHKS and CDR2 is YYEKEE (reference sequence). CDR3 length: 17 residues. This chain uses TRBV5-5 with TRBJ2-5, with 8 bases matching TRBD2. The sequence derives from a human donor in good health. Some clones in this sample may be carry-over from other donors' samples. The sample comprised PBMCs. CDR3 sequence reads: CASSLVFLAGVTGTQYF. CDR3 DNA sequence: TGTGCCAGCAGCTTGGTCTTTCTAGCGGGTGTCACTGGGACCCAGTACTTC.